A single sample is the source of the 29 T cell receptor beta chains below, sequenced in a study of control samples from healthy donors and cancer patients. Sequenced by immunoSEQ multiplex PCR; TCRdb stores in-frame clones only, minus some. Among 120,000 or so clones listed, less than 90% were seen once. Sequenced: blood. The receptors were gathered from a man aged 18 to 30 in good health.

CDR3 nucleotide sequence: TGTGCCAGCAGCTCAACTAGGACCAATGAGCAGTTCTTC. This gives the protein CASSSTRTNEQFF. The chain employs TRBV6-5 and TRBJ2-1; tentative D call: TRBD2 (5 bases). Trimming cost V 6 bases and J 6 bases, with 12 bases left between them. CDR3 length equals 13 residues. CDR1 and CDR2 (germline): MNHEY, SVGAGI.

The J gene is TRBJ2-3, the V gene TRBV28; 10 bases fit TRBD2. Per germline, CDR1 MDHEN and CDR2 SYDVKM. The CDR3 consists of 16 residues. Trimming cost V 4 bases and J 1 base; bases outside gene matches: 5. CDR3 protein: CASSSGLAAGTDTQYF. The CDR3 nucleotides are TGTGCCAGCAGTTCCGGACTAGCGGCCGGCACAGATACGCAGTATTTT.

The chain carries TRBV27 and TRBJ1-3; 8 bases agree with TRBD1. CDR3 size: 18 residues. After removal of 4 bases from V and 4 bases from J, the junction contained 15 bases not matched to a gene. Germline V lookup: CDR1 MNHEY, CDR2 SMNVEV (reference sequence). The CDR3 DNA follows: TGTGCCAGCAGTTCGACCCCTCCGGACAGGGCGAGGGGAAACACCATATATTTT. Translated: CASSSTPPDRARGNTIYF.

V and J are TRBV28 and TRBJ1-2; a weak D match, TRBD1 (5 bases). V lost 2 bases, J lost 2 bases, and 12 bases lay in between. The CDR3 covers 15 residues. Germline V gene data show CDR1 as MDHEN and CDR2 as SYDVKM. The CDR3 DNA reads TGTGCCAGCAGTTTAAGGGACCGACCAAACTATGGCTACACCTTC. This encodes CASSLRDRPNYGYTF.

V usage is TRBV5-6 and J usage is TRBJ2-5, with D tentatively TRBD2 (6 bases). This CDR3 is 13 amino acids long. Per germline, CDR1 SGHDT and CDR2 YYEEEE. The CDR3 reads CATRRAWEETQYF. The CDR3 DNA reads TGTGCTACCAGGAGGGCGTGGGAAGAGACCCAGTACTTC. Drawing the rest from reference TRBV5-6 and TRBJ2-5, the complete variable domain is DAGVTQSPTHLIKTRGQQVTLRCSPKSGHDTVSWYQQALGQGPQFIFQYYEEEERQRGNFPDRFSGHQFPNYSSELNVNALLLGDSALYLCATRRAWEETQYFGPGTRLLVL.

The chain employs TRBV7-2 and TRBJ1-4; no definite D call. The germline gives CDR1 SGHTA, CDR2 FQGNSA. The CDR3 sequence is 15 residues long. Between the trimmed V and J ends, which lost 1 base and 4 bases, there was a span of 10 bases. The CDR3 coding sequence is TGTGCCAGCAGCTTAGAGGCCGGAGATAATGAAAAACTGTTTTTT. Translated: CASSLEAGDNEKLFF. The full variable domain, with the rest looked up from reference TRBV7-2 and TRBJ1-4, is GAGVSQSPSNKVTEKGKDVELRCDPISGHTALYWYRQSLGQGLEFLIYFQGNSAPDKSGLPSDRFSAERTGGSVSTLTIQRTQQEDSAVYLCASSLEAGDNEKLFFGSGTQLSVL.

This chain links TRBV19 with TRBJ1-5, with D possibly being TRBD1 (5 bases). The CDR3 runs to 16 residues. CDR1 and CDR2 (germline): LNHDA, SQIVND (reference sequence). V was shortened by 2 bases and J by 2 bases, with 13 bases between the two germline ends. The CDR3, as DNA: TGTGCCAGTAGTATACTAGGTCGAGGGGGCAATCAGCCCCAGCATTTT. Its protein is CASSILGRGGNQPQHF. The whole variable domain, filled in from reference TRBV19 and TRBJ1-5, reads DGGITQSPKYLFRKEGQNVTLSCEQNLNHDAMYWYRQDPGQGLRLIYYSQIVNDFQKGDIAEGYSVSREKKESFPLTVTSAQKNPTAFYLCASSILGRGGNQPQHFGDGTRLSIL.

J is TRBJ1-5 and V is TRBV27; D may be TRBD1 (5 bases). Trimming took 0 bases from V and 0 from J, leaving 12 bases between them. The germline CDR1 and CDR2 sequences are MNHEY and SMNVEV (reference sequence). This CDR3 contains 17 residues. In nucleotides, the CDR3 is TGTGCCAGCAGTTTATCGTGGACACCTAATAGCAATCAGCCCCAGCATTTT. Residues: CASSLSWTPNSNQPQHF.

The chain links TRBV27 to TRBJ2-7, with 11 bases matching TRBD2. The CDR3 totals 14 residues. From germline, CDR1 is MNHEY and CDR2 SMNVEV (reference sequence). The J segment lost 3 bases and the V segment lost 3 bases, leaving 1 base of the junction unmatched. The CDR3 loop is CASSFSGRVYEQYF. The CDR3, as DNA: TGTGCCAGCAGTTTTAGCGGGAGGGTCTACGAGCAGTACTTC.

The V and J genes are TRBV29-1 and TRBJ2-1; 7 nucleotides align to TRBD1. The V gene end was trimmed by 5 bases and the J gene end by 14 bases; junction bases not matched to a gene: 6. This CDR3 has 10 amino acids. CDR1 and CDR2 from the germline V gene are SQVTM and ANQGSEA. CDR3 DNA: TGCAGCGTTAACAGGGGTAGGGAGTTCTTC. Translating gives CSVNRGREFF.

V usage is TRBV5-4 and J usage is TRBJ2-1; 7 bases align to TRBD2. Germline CDR1 SGHNT, CDR2 YYREEE (reference sequence). This CDR3 contains 15 residues. The ends lost 0 bases at V and 4 bases at J; junction bases unmatched: 4. The CDR3 DNA is TGTGCCAGCAGCTTGGCTAGCGGTTTGTACAATGAGCAGTTCTTC. Translating gives CASSLASGLYNEQFF.

The rearrangement links TRBV25-1 to TRBJ1-4; 8 bases fit TRBD1. The V gene's germline CDR1 is MGHDK and CDR2 SYGVNS. The CDR3 has 13 residues. Losses at the gene ends were 6 bases for V and 8 bases for J; bases not matched to a gene: 5. CDR3 bases: TGTGCCAGCAGCAGGGGGCCCGGGGAAAAACTGTTTTTT. Encoded protein: CASSRGPGEKLFF.

The gene calls are TRBV28 and TRBJ2-7; D may be TRBD2 (6 bases). Trimming took off 6 bases at V and 4 bases at J, with 19 bases between the two ends. The CDR3 has 15 amino acids. Germline CDR1 is MDHEN and CDR2 is SYDVKM. CDR3 coding DNA: TGTGCCAGCAGCCAACCCCCTCTGGCGGGGTACGAGCAGTACTTC. Translation gives CASSQPPLAGYEQYF.

The rearrangement uses TRBV11-2 and TRBJ2-4, with no clear D. Trimming pared 5 bases from V and 0 bases from J, leaving 14 bases between. The CDR3 loop spans 16 amino acids. In germline, CDR1 is SGHAT, CDR2 FQNNGV. CDR3 DNA sequence: TGTGCCAGCAGCCAGAGAAGAAATCTAGCCAAAAACATTCAGTACTTC. Translation gives CASSQRRNLAKNIQYF.

The sample holds a few counts of this clone. This sequence joins TRBV4-1 and TRBJ2-3; D ambiguous. Germline CDR1 is MGHRA and CDR2 is YSYEKL. Between the trimmed V and J ends, which lost 4 bases and 8 bases, there was a span of 13 bases. This CDR3 spans 13 amino acids. The CDR3 sequence is CASSPPRVGTQYF. CDR3 coding DNA: TGCGCCAGCAGCCCGCCGAGAGTCGGTACGCAGTATTTT.

This rearrangement joins TRBV24-1 to TRBJ2-1; 14 bases agree with TRBD2. Germline assignment: CDR1 KGHDR and CDR2 SFDVKD. The CDR3 runs 20 residues. The V gene end was trimmed by 5 bases and the J gene end by 1 base; junction bases not matched to a gene: 12. For the CDR3, the DNA is TGTGCCACCAGTGCCGCGACCTGGACTAGCGGGAGGTTTTCCTACAATGAGCAGTTCTTC. Protein: CATSAATWTSGRFSYNEQFF.

This clone was observed at least ten times. The J gene is TRBJ1-2, the V gene TRBV5-1; 9 bases are a match to TRBD1. Trimming at V came to 4 bases and at J to 12 bases, leaving 16 bases not matched to a gene. Germline CDR1 SGHRS, CDR2 YFSETQ. This CDR3 has 15 residues. The CDR3 DNA reads as TGCGCCAGCAGCGCCGCCGGGACAGGGCAAGGTTCGGACACCTTC. Translated, it gives CASSAAGTGQGSDTF.

The CDR3 region is CASSFPNSGSGSPLHF. The CDR3 nucleotides are TGTGCCAGCAGTTTCCCAAACTCTGGAAGTGGTTCACCCCTCCACTTT. The chain employs TRBV28 and TRBJ1-6; D is unresolved. CDR3 length: 16 residues. Deletions cut 3 bases from V and 9 bases from J, with 18 bases between. Germline CDR1 MDHEN, CDR2 SYDVKM.

V usage is TRBV12-3 or TRBV12-4 and J usage is TRBJ2-7; D call uncertain. This CDR3 is 13 amino acids long. V shed 1 base and J shed 5 bases, with 9 bases lying between them. CDR3 loop: CASSLGRYDEQYF. In DNA form, the CDR3 reads TGTGCCAGCAGTTTAGGTAGATACGACGAGCAGTACTTC.

A single count supports this clone. V is TRBV30 and J is TRBJ1-2; D is possibly TRBD1 (5 bases). Germline V CDR1 and CDR2: GTSNPN, SVGIG (reference sequence). V lost 3 bases and J 2 bases, leaving 13 bases between the germline ends. The CDR3 runs 14 residues. As DNA, the CDR3 is TGTGCCTGGAGCCGGGGGAGAATGAACTATGGCTACACCTTC. Protein sequence: CAWSRGRMNYGYTF.

J is TRBJ1-3 and V is TRBV6-5, with 7 bases aligning to TRBD1. The length of the CDR3 is 14 residues. Germline V gene sequence: CDR1 MNHEY, CDR2 SVGAGI. V lost 6 bases and J lost 4; bases outside the gene matches: 6. The CDR3 here is CASSRDRAGNTIYF. The CDR3 DNA follows: TGTGCCAGCAGCCGAGACAGGGCGGGAAACACCATATATTTT.

The chain is built from TRBV6-4 and TRBJ1-1; D gene ambiguous. The CDR3 has 13 residues. V gave up 0 bases and J gave up 2 bases, with 4 bases separating them. Germline lookup yields CDR1 MRHNA and CDR2 SNTAGT. The CDR3, as DNA: TGTGCCAGCAGTGACTCGGACAACACTGAAGCTTTCTTT. Its translation: CASSDSDNTEAFF.

V is TRBV6-2 or TRBV6-3 and J is TRBJ2-7; 10 nucleotides agree with TRBD1. This CDR3 comprises 15 residues. Germline V lookup: CDR1 MNHEY, CDR2 SVGEGT. Trimming cost V 2 bases and J 2 bases; bases outside gene matches: 3. The CDR3 here is CASSYLGTGAYEQYF. The CDR3 DNA reads as TGTGCCAGCAGTTACCTAGGGACAGGGGCCTACGAGCAGTACTTC.

The rearrangement links TRBV11-2 to TRBJ2-7, with D perhaps matching TRBD1 or TRBD2 (7 bases each). The CDR3 loop spans 19 amino acids. Trimming left V 0 bases short and J 0 bases short, with 21 bases between. Germline loops: CDR1 SGHAT, CDR2 FQNNGV. The CDR3 loop is CASSLDKVWEGASSYEQYF. CDR3 coding DNA: TGTGCCAGCAGCTTAGATAAAGTCTGGGAGGGGGCCAGCTCCTACGAGCAGTACTTC.

CDR3 residues: CASSVRPASRDTIYF. CDR3 in DNA: TGTGCCAGTAGTGTCAGACCGGCGTCCCGGGACACCATATATTTT. The chain has TRBV19 and TRBJ1-3; D not resolved. The CDR3 covers 15 residues. Germline V lookup: CDR1 LNHDA, CDR2 SQIVND (reference sequence). V was cut by 5 bases and J by 8 bases, with 19 bases left in between.

In the case of this clone: Other DNA variants within this sample encode the same CDR3. The chain couples TRBV19 to TRBJ2-1; 8 bases are shared with TRBD2. Trimming took 9 bases from V and 3 from J; bases not matched to a gene: 4. This CDR3 contains 13 residues. The V gene's germline CDR1 is LNHDA and CDR2 SQIVND (reference sequence). The CDR3 DNA sequence: TGTGCCAGCGGACTAGCAGGCTACAATGAGCAGTTCTTC. It is translated as CASGLAGYNEQFF.

J is TRBJ2-4 and V is TRBV10-3; D ambiguous. CDR1 and CDR2 (germline): ENHRY, SYGVKD. Trimming pared 0 bases from V and 1 base from J, leaving 10 bases between. There are 16 residues in the CDR3. CDR3 sequence reads: CAISESLGRAKNIQYF. The CDR3 nucleotides are TGTGCCATCAGTGAGTCATTGGGCAGGGCCAAAAACATTCAGTACTTC.

This chain connects TRBV7-9 to TRBJ1-4; no clear D gene. The CDR3 is 16 amino acids. Germline CDR1 and CDR2: SEHNR and FQNEAQ (reference sequence). Trimming stripped 1 base from V and 10 bases from J, with 19 bases between. In nucleotides, the CDR3 is TGTGCCAGCAGCTTAGACCCGGCCCTCCCCGGCGGAAAACTGTTTTTT. Its protein is CASSLDPALPGGKLFF. Full variable domain (remainder filled in from reference TRBV7-9 and TRBJ1-4): DTGVSQNPRHKITKRGQNVTFRCDPISEHNRLYWYRQTLGQGPEFLTYFQNEAQLEKSRLLSDRFSAERPKGSFSTLEIQRTEQGDSAMYLCASSLDPALPGGKLFFGSGTQLSVL.

The rearrangement uses TRBV5-4 and TRBJ1-1, with D perhaps TRBD1 (6 bases). Germline assignment: CDR1 SGHNT and CDR2 YYREEE (reference sequence). CDR3 length equals 11 residues. V dropped 8 bases and J dropped 3 bases, with 8 bases sitting between them. As DNA, the CDR3 is TGTGCCAGTCAGGGGTACACTGAAGCTTTCTTT. Translating gives CASQGYTEAFF.